The 9 T cell receptor beta chains below were found in one sample sequenced in a study of blood T cells in healthy people across ages. PCR was performed a second time for about 6 to 12 cycles using a sample-barcoded 5' primer and a J-beta primer mix. TCRdb analysed the 5' RACE reads with MiXCR anew, one entry per CDR3 protein. The sample holds some 1,500,000 distinct CDR3 sequences, under 55% seen once. Sequencing used blood. Every receptor here comes from a woman aged 18-29 years in good health.

This clonotype has only one observation. The rearrangement links TRBV7-8 to TRBJ1-2; D remains unclear. V shed 0 bases and J shed 3 bases, with 11 bases lying between them. CDR1 and CDR2 (germline): SGHVS, FQNEAQ. The CDR3 has 15 amino acids. Written as DNA, the CDR3 is TGTGCCAGCAGCTTAGCGCGACTTACCCACTATGGCTACACCTTC. Protein: CASSLARLTHYGYTF.

This clonotype occurred many times. The chain has TRBV25-1 and TRBJ2-3, with no clear D. This CDR3 has 13 amino acids. CDR1 and CDR2 (germline): MGHDK, SYGVNS. The ends were cut back, 2 bases at V and 5 bases at J, with 8 bases in the middle. The CDR3 DNA reads as TGTGCCAGCAGTGAACCCGACGGAGATACGCAGTATTTT. Its translation is CASSEPDGDTQYF.

This chain connects TRBV7-9 to TRBJ1-2; the D is unclear. V was cut by 1 base and J by 6 bases, with 9 bases left in between. Germline assignment: CDR1 SEHNR and CDR2 FQNEAQ (reference sequence). CDR3 size: 13 residues. CDR3 amino acids: CASSLGQNHGYTF. As DNA, the CDR3 is TGTGCCAGCAGCTTAGGGCAGAACCATGGCTACACCTTC. The full variable domain, completed using reference TRBV7-9 and TRBJ1-2, is DTGVSQNPRHKITKRGQNVTFRCDPISEHNRLYWYRQTLGQGPEFLTYFQNEAQLEKSRLLSDRFSAERPKGSFSTLEIQRTEQGDSAMYLCASSLGQNHGYTFGSGTRLTVV.

This clonotype was detected once. J is TRBJ1-2 and V is TRBV18; D remains ambiguous. CDR1 KGHSH and CDR2 LQKENI come from the germline V gene. Trimming stripped 8 bases from V and 4 bases from J, with 17 bases between. The CDR3 runs 14 residues. The chain's CDR3 is CASPLEAPIYGYTF. Here the CDR3 DNA reads TGTGCCAGCCCCCTTGAGGCCCCGATCTATGGCTACACCTTC.

In its sample, this clonotype was seen a few times. The chain has TRBV2 and TRBJ2-7; possibly TRBD1 for D (6 bases). Germline CDR1 SNHLY, CDR2 FYNNEI. V was shortened by 2 bases and J by 3 bases, with 11 bases between the two germline ends. CDR3 length equals 14 residues. CDR3 sequence (DNA): TGTGCCAGCAGTGAAAGCAGGGGTGTCTACGAGCAGTACTTC. Protein sequence: CASSESRGVYEQYF.

The chain is built from TRBV11-2 and TRBJ2-7, with D perhaps given as TRBD1 or TRBD2 (6 bases each). The CDR3 loop spans 13 amino acids. The germline V gene encodes CDR1 SGHAT and CDR2 FQNNGV. V lost 7 bases and J 3 bases, leaving 13 bases between the germline ends. The CDR3 DNA is TGTGCCAGCACCCAGAGGGGGGACTACGAGCAGTACTTC. It is translated as CASTQRGDYEQYF.

The V and J genes are TRBV7-9 and TRBJ1-4; 7 bases agree with TRBD1. V trimming: 6 bases; J trimming: 8 bases; junction bases outside the gene matches: 9. Per germline, CDR1 SEHNR and CDR2 FQNEAQ (reference sequence). This CDR3 spans 14 amino acids. CDR3 nucleotides: TGTGCCAGCAGACCCGGTGTGACAGGGGAAAAACTGTTTTTT. This translates into CASRPGVTGEKLFF.

V usage is TRBV9 and J usage is TRBJ1-4; 10 bases are shared with TRBD1. Trimming at V came to 3 bases and at J to 4 bases, leaving 3 bases not matched to a gene. Per the germline V gene, CDR1 is SGDLS and CDR2 is YYNGEE. The CDR3 length is 15 residues. The CDR3 loop is CASSGQGAYNEKLFF. The CDR3 DNA is TGTGCCAGCAGCGGACAGGGGGCGTATAATGAAAAACTGTTTTTT.

Only a few counts were recorded for this clonotype. CDR3 sequence reads: CASSPGTAGNTIYF. In DNA form, the CDR3 reads TGTGCCAGCAGCCCCGGGACAGCTGGAAACACCATATATTTT. The genes are TRBV6-6 and TRBJ1-3; 7 bases match TRBD1. Germline assignment: CDR1 MNHNY and CDR2 SVGAGI (reference sequence). The CDR3 has 14 residues. V was clipped by 6 bases and J by 2 bases; unmatched bases: 4.